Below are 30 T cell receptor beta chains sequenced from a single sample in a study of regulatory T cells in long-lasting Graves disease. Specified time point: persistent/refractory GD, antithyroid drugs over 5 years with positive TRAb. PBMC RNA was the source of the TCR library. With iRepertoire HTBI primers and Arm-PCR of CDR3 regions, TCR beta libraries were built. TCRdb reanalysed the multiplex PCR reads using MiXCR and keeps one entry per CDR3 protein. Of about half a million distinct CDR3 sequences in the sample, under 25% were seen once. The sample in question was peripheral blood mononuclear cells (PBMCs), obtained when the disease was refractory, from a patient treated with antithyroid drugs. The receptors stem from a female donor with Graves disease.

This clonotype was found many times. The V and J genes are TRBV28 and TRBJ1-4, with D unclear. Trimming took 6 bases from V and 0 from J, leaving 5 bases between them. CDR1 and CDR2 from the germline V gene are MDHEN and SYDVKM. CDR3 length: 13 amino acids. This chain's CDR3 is CASRDATNEKLFF. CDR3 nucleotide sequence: TGTGCCAGCAGGGATGCAACTAATGAAAAACTGTTTTTT.

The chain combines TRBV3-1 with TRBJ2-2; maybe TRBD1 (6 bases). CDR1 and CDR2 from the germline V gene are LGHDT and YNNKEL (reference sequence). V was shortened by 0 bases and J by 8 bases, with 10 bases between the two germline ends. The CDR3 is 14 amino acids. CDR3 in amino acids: CASSQEGGLGELFF. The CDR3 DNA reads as TGTGCCAGCAGCCAAGAAGGGGGTTTGGGGGAGCTGTTTTTT.

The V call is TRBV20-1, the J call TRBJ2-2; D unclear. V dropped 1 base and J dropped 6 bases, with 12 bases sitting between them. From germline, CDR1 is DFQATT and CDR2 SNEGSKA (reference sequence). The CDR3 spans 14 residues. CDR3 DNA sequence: TGCAGTGCTAGAGCGTGGGTAGACTCCGGGGAGCTGTTTTTT. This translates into CSARAWVDSGELFF.

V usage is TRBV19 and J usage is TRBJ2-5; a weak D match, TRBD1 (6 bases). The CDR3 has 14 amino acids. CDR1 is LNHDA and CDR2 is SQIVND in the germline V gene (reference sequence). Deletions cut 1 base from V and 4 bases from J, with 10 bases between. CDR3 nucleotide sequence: TGTGCCAGTAGTATAGGTACAGGGAGAGAGACCCAGTACTTC. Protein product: CASSIGTGRETQYF.

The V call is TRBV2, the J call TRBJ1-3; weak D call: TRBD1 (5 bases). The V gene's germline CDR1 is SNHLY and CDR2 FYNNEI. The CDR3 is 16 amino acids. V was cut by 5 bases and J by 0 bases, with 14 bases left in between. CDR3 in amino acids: CASSNLGGLSGNTIYF. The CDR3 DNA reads TGTGCCAGCAGTAACCTCGGGGGACTCTCTGGAAACACCATATATTTT.

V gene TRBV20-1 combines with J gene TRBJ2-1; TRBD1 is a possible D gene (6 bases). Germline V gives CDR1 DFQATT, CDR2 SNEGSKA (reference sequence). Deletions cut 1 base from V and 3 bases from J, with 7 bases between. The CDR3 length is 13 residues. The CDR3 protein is CSARGGHYNEQFF. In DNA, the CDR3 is TGCAGTGCTAGAGGGGGGCACTACAATGAGCAGTTCTTC.

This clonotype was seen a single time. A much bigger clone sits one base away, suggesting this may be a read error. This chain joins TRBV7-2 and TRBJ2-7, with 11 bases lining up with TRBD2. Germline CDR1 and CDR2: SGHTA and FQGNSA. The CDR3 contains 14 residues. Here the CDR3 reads CASSYTSGSYEQHF. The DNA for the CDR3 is TGTGCCAGCAGCTACACTAGCGGGAGCTACGAGCAGCACTTC.

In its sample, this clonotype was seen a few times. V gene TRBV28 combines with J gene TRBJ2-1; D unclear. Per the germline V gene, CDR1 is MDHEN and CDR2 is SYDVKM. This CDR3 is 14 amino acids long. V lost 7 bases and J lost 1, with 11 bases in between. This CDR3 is CASNSPPSYNEQFF. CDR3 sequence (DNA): TGTGCCAGCAACTCCCCCCCTTCCTACAATGAGCAGTTCTTC.

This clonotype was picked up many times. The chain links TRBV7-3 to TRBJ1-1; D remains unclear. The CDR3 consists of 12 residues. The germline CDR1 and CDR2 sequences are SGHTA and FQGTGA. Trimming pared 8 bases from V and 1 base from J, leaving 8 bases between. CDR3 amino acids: CASGDWNTEAFF. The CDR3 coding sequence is TGTGCCAGCGGGGATTGGAACACTGAAGCTTTCTTT.

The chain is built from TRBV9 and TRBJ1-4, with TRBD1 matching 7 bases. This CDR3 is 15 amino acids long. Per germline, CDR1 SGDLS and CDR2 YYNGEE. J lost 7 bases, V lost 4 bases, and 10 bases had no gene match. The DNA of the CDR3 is TGTGCCAGCAGCATGGGACAGTACGACGGTGAAAAACTGTTTTTT. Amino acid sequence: CASSMGQYDGEKLFF.

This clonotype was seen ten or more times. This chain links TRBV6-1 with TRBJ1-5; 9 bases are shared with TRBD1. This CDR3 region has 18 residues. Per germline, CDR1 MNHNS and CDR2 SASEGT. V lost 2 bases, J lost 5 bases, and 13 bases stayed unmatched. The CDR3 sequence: CASSERRSGQGYDQPQHF. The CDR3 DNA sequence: TGTGCCAGCAGTGAACGCCGATCGGGACAGGGATACGATCAGCCCCAGCATTTT.

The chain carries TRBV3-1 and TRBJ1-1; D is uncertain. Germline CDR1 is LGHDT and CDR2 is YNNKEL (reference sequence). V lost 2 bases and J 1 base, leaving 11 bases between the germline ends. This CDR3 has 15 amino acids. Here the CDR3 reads CASSQSGRTNTEAFF. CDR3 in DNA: TGTGCCAGCAGCCAATCGGGCAGGACGAACACTGAAGCTTTCTTT.

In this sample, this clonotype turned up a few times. DNA of the CDR3: TGTGCCAGCAGCGTAAGGTCTGTTTCGTTTACTGGGGCCAACGTCCTGACTTTC. It encodes CASSVRSVSFTGANVLTF. The chain combines TRBV9 with TRBJ2-6; D call uncertain. Deletions cut 1 base from V and 2 bases from J, with 16 bases between. Germline CDR1 and CDR2: SGDLS and YYNGEE. The CDR3 is 18 residues long.

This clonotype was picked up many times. The CDR3 DNA reads TGCAGCGTTGACCTCCACAGCGGGGGGGGCGAGCAGTACTTC. Protein: CSVDLHSGGGEQYF. The genes are TRBV29-1 and TRBJ2-7; 10 bases line up with TRBD2. The CDR3 consists of 14 residues. The germline V gene has CDR1 SQVTM and CDR2 ANQGSEA. The V gene end was trimmed by 3 bases and the J gene end by 6 bases; junction bases not matched to a gene: 8.

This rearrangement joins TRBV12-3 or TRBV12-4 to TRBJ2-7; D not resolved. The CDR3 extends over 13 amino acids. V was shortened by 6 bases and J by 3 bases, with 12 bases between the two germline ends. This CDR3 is CASSYRRLYEQYF. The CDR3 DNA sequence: TGTGCCAGCAGCTACCGCCGCCTCTACGAGCAGTACTTC.

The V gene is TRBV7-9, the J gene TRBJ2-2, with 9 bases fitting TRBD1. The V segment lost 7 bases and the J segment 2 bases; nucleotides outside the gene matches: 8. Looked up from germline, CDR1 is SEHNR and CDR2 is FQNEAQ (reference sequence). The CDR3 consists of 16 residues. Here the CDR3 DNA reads TGTGCCAGCACCGAGGGAACAGGGGGCAACACCGGGGAGCTGTTTTTT. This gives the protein CASTEGTGGNTGELFF. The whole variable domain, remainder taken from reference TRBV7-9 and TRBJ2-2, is DTGVSQNPRHKITKRGQNVTFRCDPISEHNRLYWYRQTLGQGPEFLTYFQNEAQLEKSRLLSDRFSAERPKGSFSTLEIQRTEQGDSAMYLCASTEGTGGNTGELFFGEGSRLTVL.

CDR3 sequence: CASSPRARFQETQYF. As DNA, the CDR3 is TGTGCCAGCTCACCTCGGGCCAGGTTCCAAGAGACCCAGTACTTC. The chain carries TRBV18 and TRBJ2-5; D is unresolved. The CDR3 has 15 amino acids. The V gene lost 3 bases and the J gene lost 1 base, with 12 bases spanning the gap. CDR1 is KGHSH and CDR2 is LQKENI in the germline V gene. The entire variable domain, with the rest obtained from reference TRBV18 and TRBJ2-5, is as follows: NAGVMQNPRHLVRRRGQEARLRCSPMKGHSHVYWYRQLPEEGLKFMVYLQKENIIDESGMPKERFSAEFPKEGPSILRIQQVVRGDSAAYFCASSPRARFQETQYFGPGTRLLVL.

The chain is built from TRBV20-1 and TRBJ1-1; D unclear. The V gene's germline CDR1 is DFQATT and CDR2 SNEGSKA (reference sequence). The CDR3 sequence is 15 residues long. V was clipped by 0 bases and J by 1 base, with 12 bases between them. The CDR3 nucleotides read TGCAGTGCTAGAGATTTCCAGTTTTCGAACACTGAAGCTTTCTTT. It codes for CSARDFQFSNTEAFF.

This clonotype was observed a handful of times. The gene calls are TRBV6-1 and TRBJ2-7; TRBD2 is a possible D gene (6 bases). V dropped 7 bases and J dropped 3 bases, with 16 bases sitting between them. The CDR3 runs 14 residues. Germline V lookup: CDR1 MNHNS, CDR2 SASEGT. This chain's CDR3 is CASTPRGMDYEQYF. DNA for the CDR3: TGTGCCAGCACCCCCCGGGGGATGGACTACGAGCAGTACTTC.

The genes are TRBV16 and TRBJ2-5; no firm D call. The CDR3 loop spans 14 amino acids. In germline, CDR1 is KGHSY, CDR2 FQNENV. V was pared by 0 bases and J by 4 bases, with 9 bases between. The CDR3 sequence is CASSQSHGSETQYF. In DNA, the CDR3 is TGTGCCAGCAGCCAATCACACGGATCAGAGACCCAGTACTTC.

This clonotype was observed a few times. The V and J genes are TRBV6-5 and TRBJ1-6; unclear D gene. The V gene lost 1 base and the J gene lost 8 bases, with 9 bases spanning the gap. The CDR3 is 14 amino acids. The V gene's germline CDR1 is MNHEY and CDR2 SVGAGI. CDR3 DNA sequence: TGTGCCAGCAGTTACTTTGCTCAGGATTCACCCCTCCACTTT. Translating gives CASSYFAQDSPLHF.

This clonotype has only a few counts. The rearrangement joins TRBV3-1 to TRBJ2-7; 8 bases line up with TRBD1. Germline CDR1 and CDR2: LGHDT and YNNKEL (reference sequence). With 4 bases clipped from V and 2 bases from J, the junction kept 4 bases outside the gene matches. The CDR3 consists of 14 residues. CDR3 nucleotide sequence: TGTGCCAGCAGCCGGGACAGGACCGCCTACGAGCAGTACTTC. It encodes CASSRDRTAYEQYF.

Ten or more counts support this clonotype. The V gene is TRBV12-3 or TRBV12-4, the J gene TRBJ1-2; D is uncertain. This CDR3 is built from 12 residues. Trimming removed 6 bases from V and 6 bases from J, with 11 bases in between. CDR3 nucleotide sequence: TGTGCCAGCAGAGGAGCCGTTGATGGCTACACCTTC. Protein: CASRGAVDGYTF.

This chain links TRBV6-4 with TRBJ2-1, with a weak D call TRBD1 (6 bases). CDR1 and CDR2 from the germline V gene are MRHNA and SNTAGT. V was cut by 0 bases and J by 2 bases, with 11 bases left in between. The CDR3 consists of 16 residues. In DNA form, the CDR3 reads TGTGCCAGCAGTGACTCATACAGGGACCCCTACAATGAGCAGTTCTTC. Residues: CASSDSYRDPYNEQFF.

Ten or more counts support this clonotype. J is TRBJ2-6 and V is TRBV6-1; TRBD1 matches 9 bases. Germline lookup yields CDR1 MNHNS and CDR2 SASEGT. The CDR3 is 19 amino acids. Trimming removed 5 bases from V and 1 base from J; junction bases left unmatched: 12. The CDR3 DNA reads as TGTGCCAGCAGTCCTACCGGGACAGGGAGAAAGTCTGGGGCCAACGTCCTGACTTTC. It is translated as CASSPTGTGRKSGANVLTF.

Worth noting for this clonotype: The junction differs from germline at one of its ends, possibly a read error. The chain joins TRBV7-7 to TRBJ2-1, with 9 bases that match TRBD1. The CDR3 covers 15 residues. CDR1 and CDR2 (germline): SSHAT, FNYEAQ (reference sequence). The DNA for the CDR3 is TGTGCTAGCAGCTTCAGAGGACAGGGGTTAGGGGAGCAGTTCTTC. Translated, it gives CASSFRGQGLGEQFF.

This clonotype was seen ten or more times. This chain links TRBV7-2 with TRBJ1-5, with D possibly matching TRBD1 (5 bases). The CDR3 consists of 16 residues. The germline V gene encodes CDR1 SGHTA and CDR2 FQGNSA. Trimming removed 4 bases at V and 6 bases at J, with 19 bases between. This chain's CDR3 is CASSSGGYGTGQPQHF. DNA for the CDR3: TGTGCCAGCAGCTCTGGAGGCTATGGGACGGGTCAGCCCCAGCATTTT. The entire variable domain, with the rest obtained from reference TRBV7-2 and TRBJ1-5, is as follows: GAGVSQSPSNKVTEKGKDVELRCDPISGHTALYWYRQSLGQGLEFLIYFQGNSAPDKSGLPSDRFSAERTGGSVSTLTIQRTQQEDSAVYLCASSSGGYGTGQPQHFGDGTRLSIL.

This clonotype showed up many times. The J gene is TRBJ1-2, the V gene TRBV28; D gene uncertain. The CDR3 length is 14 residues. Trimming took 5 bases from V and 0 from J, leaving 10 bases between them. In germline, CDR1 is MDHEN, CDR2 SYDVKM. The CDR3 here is CASSPAQPNYGYTF. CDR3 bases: TGTGCCAGCAGTCCGGCACAGCCTAACTATGGCTACACCTTC.

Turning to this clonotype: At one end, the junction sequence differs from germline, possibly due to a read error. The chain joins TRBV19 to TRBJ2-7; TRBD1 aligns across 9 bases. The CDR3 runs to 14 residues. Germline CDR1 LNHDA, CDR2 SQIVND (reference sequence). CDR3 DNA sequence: TGTGCCAGTAGCATAGGGGACAGGGCGCACGAGCAGTACTTC. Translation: CASSIGDRAHEQYF.

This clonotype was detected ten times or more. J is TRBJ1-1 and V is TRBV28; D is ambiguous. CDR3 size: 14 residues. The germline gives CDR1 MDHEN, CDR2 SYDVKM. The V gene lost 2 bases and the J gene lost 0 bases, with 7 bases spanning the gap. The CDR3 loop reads CASSLPTVNTEAFF. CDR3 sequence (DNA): TGTGCCAGCAGTTTACCTACAGTGAACACTGAAGCTTTCTTT. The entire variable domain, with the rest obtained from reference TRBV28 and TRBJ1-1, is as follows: DVKVTQSSRYLVKRTGEKVFLECVQDMDHENMFWYRQDPGLGLRLIYFSYDVKMKEKGDIPEGYSVSREKKERFSLILESASTNQTSMYLCASSLPTVNTEAFFGQGTRLTVV.